A selection of T cell receptor beta chains follows, all from one sample in a study of molecular identifiers for immune sequencing clone quantification. TCRdb itself ran the PCR reads through MiXCR, one entry per CDR3 protein. The sample lists roughly 300,000 distinct CDR3 sequences, roughly a quarter occurring once. Sequencing was carried out using naive CD8+ T cells from blood, with Jurkat cell RNA spiked in. All receptors derive from a human donor in good health. Some libraries in this study had Jurkat cell RNA spiked in. Each CDR3 is given with its conserved first and last residue. The D gene is left open where the match is weak. Clone size is shown for a subset of rows, as once, few, many or a class of expanded clone.

J gene: TRBJ2-1; V gene: TRBV15; clone size: few; D gene: .; CDR3 protein: CATSSSTQYNEQFF; CDR3 DNA: TGTGCCACCAGCAGCTCTACTCAGTACAATGAGCAGTTCTTC
J gene: TRBJ2-7; V gene: TRBV28; clone size: many; D gene: .; CDR3 protein: CASSRNRDSYEQYF; CDR3 DNA: TGTGCCAGCAGTCGAAACAGGGACTCCTACGAGCAGTACTTC
J gene: TRBJ2-1; V gene: TRBV4-3; clone size: .; D gene: .; CDR3 protein: CASSQEVEWEQFF; CDR3 DNA: TGCGCCAGCAGCCAAGAGGTCGAGTGGGAGCAGTTCTTC
J gene: TRBJ2-1; V gene: TRBV29-1; clone size: .; D gene: TRBD1; CDR3 protein: CSVETGQGTIRVSYNEQFF; CDR3 DNA: TGCAGCGTTGAGACAGGACAGGGCACTATCCGGGTCTCCTACAATGAGCAGTTCTTC
J gene: TRBJ2-7; V gene: TRBV28; clone size: .; D gene: TRBD2; CDR3 protein: CASGQTSAPYEQYF; CDR3 DNA: TGTGCCAGCGGTCAGACTAGCGCCCCCTACGAGCAGTACTTC
J gene: TRBJ2-1; V gene: TRBV9; clone size: few; D gene: .; CDR3 protein: CASSVADPGYDNEQFF; CDR3 DNA: TGTGCCAGCAGCGTAGCTGACCCAGGGTACGACAATGAGCAGTTCTTC
J gene: TRBJ1-2; V gene: TRBV12-3/TRBV12-4; clone size: few; D gene: .; CDR3 protein: CASSLYAVYGYTF; CDR3 DNA: TGTGCCAGCAGTTTATATGCAGTATATGGCTACACCTTC
J gene: TRBJ2-5; V gene: TRBV5-1; clone size: many; D gene: TRBD1; CDR3 protein: CASSKGQGQQETQYF; CDR3 DNA: TGCGCCAGCAGCAAAGGACAGGGCCAGCAAGAGACCCAGTACTTC
J gene: TRBJ1-1; V gene: TRBV27; clone size: many; D gene: .; CDR3 protein: CASSLSSGANLNTEAFF; CDR3 DNA: TGTGCCAGCAGTTTATCGTCCGGGGCGAACCTGAACACTGAAGCTTTCTTT
J gene: TRBJ2-7; V gene: TRBV19; clone size: .; D gene: .; CDR3 protein: CASSIARDAAYEQYF; CDR3 DNA: TGTGCCAGTAGTATAGCCCGGGACGCAGCCTACGAGCAGTACTTC
J gene: TRBJ2-3; V gene: TRBV28; clone size: .; D gene: .; CDR3 protein: CVTNSDRFPTDTQYF; CDR3 DNA: TGTGTCACCAACAGTGACAGATTTCCCACAGATACGCAGTATTTT
J gene: TRBJ2-7; V gene: TRBV4-3; clone size: many; D gene: TRBD2; CDR3 protein: CASSQDKASGTYEQYF; CDR3 DNA: TGCGCCAGCAGCCAAGATAAGGCTAGCGGGACGTACGAGCAGTACTTC
J gene: TRBJ2-3; V gene: TRBV4-2; clone size: many; D gene: TRBD2; CDR3 protein: CASSQGMAGAEDTQYF; CDR3 DNA: TGTGCCAGCAGCCAAGGAATGGCGGGAGCGGAAGATACGCAGTATTTT
J gene: TRBJ1-5; V gene: TRBV7-2; clone size: many; D gene: .; CDR3 protein: CASSLVGGGGNQPQHF; CDR3 DNA: TGTGCCAGCAGCTTAGTTGGTGGAGGAGGCAATCAGCCCCAGCATTTT